Sequencing of this T cell receptor (beta chain) was carried out in a study of PD-1 blockade in classical Hodgkin lymphoma. Study observations and caveats: By C4D1, diversity of CD4+ TCRs had risen significantly, whereas that of CD8+ TCRs had not.

Germline values: CDR1 SGHRS, CDR2 YFSETQ. Trimming took off 0 bases at V and 1 base at J, with 13 bases between the two ends. The CDR3 loop spans 16 amino acids. After autologous stem cell transplantation all patients relapsed, and prior brentuximab vedotin exposure differed between cohorts. The data were produced by immunoSEQ multiplex PCR, yet TCRdb's version contains in-frame clones alone and is incomplete. The sample lists some 18,000 clones, 75% to 90% occurring once. As to this clone: Its antigen is unidentified.

The source material was peripheral blood mononuclear cells (PBMCs), sampled at baseline. The origin of this receptor is a human donor with classical Hodgkin lymphoma. V and J are TRBV5-1 and TRBJ2-5, with D possibly being TRBD1 or TRBD2 (6 bases each). The CDR3 loop is CASSLDGGWGQETQYF. The CDR3 DNA reads TGCGCCAGCAGCTTGGACGGGGGCTGGGGCCAAGAGACCCAGTACTTC.